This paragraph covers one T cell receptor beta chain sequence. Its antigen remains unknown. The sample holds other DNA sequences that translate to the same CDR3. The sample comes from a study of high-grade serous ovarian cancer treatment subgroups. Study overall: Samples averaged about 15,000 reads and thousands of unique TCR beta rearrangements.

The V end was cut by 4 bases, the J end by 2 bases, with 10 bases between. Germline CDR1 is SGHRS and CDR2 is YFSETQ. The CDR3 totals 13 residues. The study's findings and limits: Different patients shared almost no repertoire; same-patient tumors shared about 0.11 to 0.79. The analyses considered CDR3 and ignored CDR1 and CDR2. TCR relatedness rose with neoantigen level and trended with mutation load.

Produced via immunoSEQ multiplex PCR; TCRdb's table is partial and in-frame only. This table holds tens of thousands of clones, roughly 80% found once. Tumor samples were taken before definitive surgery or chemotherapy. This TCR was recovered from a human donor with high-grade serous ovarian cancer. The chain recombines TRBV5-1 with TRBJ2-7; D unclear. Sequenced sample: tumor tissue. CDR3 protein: CASSPRPTYEQYF. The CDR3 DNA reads TGCGCCAGCAGCCCACGGCCGACCTACGAGCAGTACTTC.